The 3 T cell receptor beta chains below all came from one sample that was sequenced in a study of blood T cell repertoires in COVID-19. Produced via immunoSEQ multiplex PCR; TCRdb's table is partial and in-frame only. Altogether roughly 80,000 clones are present, around 88% being singletons, with the ten largest covering about 18%. Sequenced sample: peripheral blood. These TCRs come from a woman aged 60-75 years with acute or convalescent COVID-19.

This chain links TRBV19 with TRBJ2-5; tentative D call: TRBD2 (5 bases). This CDR3 is 15 amino acids long. V lost 4 bases and J 1 base, leaving 13 bases between the germline ends. CDR1 is LNHDA, CDR2 SQIVND, per germline (reference sequence). The CDR3 DNA reads as TGTGCCAGTAGTACAGACTACGCCTCCCAAGAGACCCAGTACTTC. It specifies CASSTDYASQETQYF.

This chain joins TRBV5-1 and TRBJ1-2; 7 nucleotides line up with TRBD1. Germline V lookup: CDR1 SGHRS, CDR2 YFSETQ. After removal of 2 bases from V and 6 bases from J, the junction contained 4 bases not matched to a gene. The CDR3 extends over 13 amino acids. The CDR3 sequence is CASSFKTGDGYTF. In DNA, the CDR3 is TGCGCCAGCAGCTTCAAAACAGGGGATGGCTACACCTTC.

The V gene is TRBV5-1, the J gene TRBJ2-5; 9 bases match TRBD2. Germline trimming cut 5 bases from V and 5 bases from J; bases unmatched to any gene: 7. The CDR3 has 14 residues. The germline gives CDR1 SGHRS, CDR2 YFSETQ. The CDR3 region is CASRFSGSGETQYF. CDR3 bases: TGCGCCAGCAGGTTTAGCGGGAGTGGGGAGACCCAGTACTTC.